This T cell receptor beta chain was documented in a study of T cells in Graves' hyperthyroidism and ophthalmopathy. The sample holds a few counts of this clonotype. A much bigger clone sits one base away, suggesting this may be a read error. TCR beta CDR3 regions were amplified from RNA. A set of HTBI primers served as the primers for a first-round RT-PCR of the TCR CDR3. MiXCR, run by TCRdb on the multiplex PCR reads, gives a single entry per CDR3 protein. In the table there are about 420,000 distinct CDR3 sequences, 15% to 17% of which are singletons. Germline lookup yields CDR1 DFQATT and CDR2 SNEGSKA (reference sequence). The CDR3 covers 15 residues.

The chain couples TRBV20-1 to TRBJ2-1; D may be TRBD2 (5 bases). The specimen sequenced was blood. The clonotype comes from a woman aged 18 to 35 with Graves' hyperthyroidism. Here the CDR3 DNA reads TGCGGTGCTAGAGATACGGGGAGCTCCTACAATGAGCAGTTCTTC. This codes for CGARDTGSSYNEQFF.